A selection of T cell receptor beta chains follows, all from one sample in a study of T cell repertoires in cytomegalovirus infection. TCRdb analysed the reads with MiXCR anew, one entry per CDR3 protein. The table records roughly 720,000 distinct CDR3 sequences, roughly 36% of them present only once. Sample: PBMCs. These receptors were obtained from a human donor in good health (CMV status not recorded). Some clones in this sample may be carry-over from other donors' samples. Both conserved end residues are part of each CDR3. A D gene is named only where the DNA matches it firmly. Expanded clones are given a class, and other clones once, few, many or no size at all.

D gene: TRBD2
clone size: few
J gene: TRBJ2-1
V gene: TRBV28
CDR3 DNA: TGTGCCAGCAGTTTTAGCGGGGGGGCCTTTGAGCAGTTCTTC
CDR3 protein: CASSFSGGAFEQFF

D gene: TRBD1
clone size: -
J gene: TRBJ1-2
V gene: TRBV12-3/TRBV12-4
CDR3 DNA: TGTGCCAGCAGTTGGGGGACAGGGAGGAACTATGGCTACACCTTC
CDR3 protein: CASSWGTGRNYGYTF

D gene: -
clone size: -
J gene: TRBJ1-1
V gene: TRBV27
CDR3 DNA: TGTGCCAGCGCGGATGGTTTGTCGAATACTGAAGCTTTCTTT
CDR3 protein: CASADGLSNTEAFF

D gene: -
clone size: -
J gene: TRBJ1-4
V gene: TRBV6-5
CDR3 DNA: TGTGCCAGCAGCCCAGGATACCACCGGGTAATTGAGTTTTTT
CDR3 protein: CASSPGYHRVIEFF

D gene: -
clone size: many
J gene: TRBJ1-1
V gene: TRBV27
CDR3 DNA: TGTGCCAGCAGTTTAGTACGGGGCACTGAAGCTTTCTTT
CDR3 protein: CASSLVRGTEAFF

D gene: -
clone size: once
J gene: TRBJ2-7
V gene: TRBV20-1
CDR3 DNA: TGCAGTGCTAGAGAAACTCGTGGCTCCTACGAGCAGTACTTC
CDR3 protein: CSARETRGSYEQYF

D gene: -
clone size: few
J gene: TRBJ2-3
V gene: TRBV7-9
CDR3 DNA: TGTGCCAGCAGCGCCGCGACTAGTGCCCCGGCAGATACGCAGTATTTT
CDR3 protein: CASSAATSAPADTQYF

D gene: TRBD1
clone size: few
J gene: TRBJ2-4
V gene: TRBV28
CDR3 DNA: TGTGCCAGCAGTTCGACCGGGACAGTCAAAAACATTCAGTACTTC
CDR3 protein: CASSSTGTVKNIQYF

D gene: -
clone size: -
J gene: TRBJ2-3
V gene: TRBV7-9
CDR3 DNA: TGTGCCAGCACCGCAGGGGGAGGGAACGCAGATACGCAGTATTTT
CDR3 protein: CASTAGGGNADTQYF

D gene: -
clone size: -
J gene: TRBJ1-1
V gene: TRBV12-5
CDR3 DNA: TGTGCTAGTGGTTCTCCCCCGGGCACTGAAGCTTTCTTT
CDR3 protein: CASGSPPGTEAFF

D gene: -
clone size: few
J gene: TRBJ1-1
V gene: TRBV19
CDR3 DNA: TGTGCCAGTAGTCCGTGGGGACTTATGAACACTGAAGCTTTCTTT
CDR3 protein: CASSPWGLMNTEAFF

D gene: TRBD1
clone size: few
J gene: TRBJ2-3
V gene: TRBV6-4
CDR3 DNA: TGTGCCAGCAGTGACAAAGGGGGCCGGACAGATACGCAGTATTTT
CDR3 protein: CASSDKGGRTDTQYF

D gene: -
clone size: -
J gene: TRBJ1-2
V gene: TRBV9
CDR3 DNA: TGTGCCAGCAGCGTAGAAGGAGGGACACCTAACTATGGCTACACCTTC
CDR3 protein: CASSVEGGTPNYGYTF

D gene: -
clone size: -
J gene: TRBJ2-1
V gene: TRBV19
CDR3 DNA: TGTGCCAGTAGTATAGCCAATGAGCAGTTCTTC
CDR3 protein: CASSIANEQFF

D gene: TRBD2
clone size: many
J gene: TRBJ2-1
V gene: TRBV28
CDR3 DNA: TGTGCCAGCAGTTACCCGAGACTAGCGCAGTTCTTC
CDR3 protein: CASSYPRLAQFF

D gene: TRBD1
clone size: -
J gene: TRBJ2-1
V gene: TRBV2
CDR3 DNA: TGTGCCAGCACCCGACAGGGGAATGAGCAGTTCTTC
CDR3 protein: CASTRQGNEQFF

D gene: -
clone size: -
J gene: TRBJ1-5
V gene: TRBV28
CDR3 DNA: TGTGCCAGCAGTTTTTTAGGGGTAAATCAGCCCCAGCATTTT
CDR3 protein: CASSFLGVNQPQHF

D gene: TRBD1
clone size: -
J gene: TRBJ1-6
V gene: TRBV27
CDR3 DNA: TGTGCCAGCAGTCCTATCCGGGACAGGGTAGTGTCCTATAATTCACCCCTCCACTTT
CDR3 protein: CASSPIRDRVVSYNSPLHF